This TCR beta chain was sequenced for a study of T cell responses to AZD1222 COVID-19 vaccine. CDR1 and CDR2 from the germline V gene are SGHAT and FQDESV (reference sequence). V lost 2 bases and J lost 0; bases outside the gene matches: 3. The CDR3 has 16 residues. TCRdb's copy holds only in-frame clones and misses some; the assay was immunoSEQ multiplex PCR. The table lists 95,000 to 150,000 clones, 85% to 90% of them singletons, with 7% to 8.5% in the top ten. The sequencing here drew on peripheral blood, taken on day 0 of AZD1222 vaccination. This TCR was sampled from an adult in good health. The chain has TRBV11-1 and TRBJ2-4; the match to TRBD2 covers 8 bases. For the CDR3, the DNA is TGTGCCAGCAGCTTAAGCCTAGCGGGAGCCAAAAACATTCAGTACTTC. It yields the protein CASSLSLAGAKNIQYF.